This entry lists 27 T cell receptor beta chains sequenced from one sample in a study of OX40 agonist ivuxolimab in advanced cancers. TCRdb's copy holds only in-frame clones and misses some; the assay was immunoSEQ multiplex PCR. Among roughly 18,000 clones listed, 72% were seen once. Here the sequenced sample was CD4+ or CD8+ T cells sorted from blood, taken in a trial of the OX40 agonist ivuxolimab. Receptor source: an adult with an advanced solid tumor such as melanoma, head and neck, liver or kidney cancer.

The CDR3 sequence: CATNGETQYF. For the CDR3, the DNA is TGTGCCACCAATGGGGAGACCCAGTACTTC. The chain is built from TRBV19 and TRBJ2-5; no reliable D call. This CDR3 is built from 10 residues. Germline V gene sequence: CDR1 LNHDA, CDR2 SQIVND (reference sequence). Deletions cut 10 bases from V and 5 bases from J, with 8 bases between.

V gene TRBV7-8 combines with J gene TRBJ1-1; D is unresolved. The CDR3 runs 13 residues. The V and J ends lost 1 base and 3 bases respectively, with 6 bases between them. The germline V gene has CDR1 SGHVS and CDR2 FQNEAQ. CDR3 DNA sequence: TGTGCCAGCAGCTTAGTAGGGTACACTGAAGCTTTCTTT. Translation gives CASSLVGYTEAFF.

The genes are TRBV2 and TRBJ1-6; a weak D match, TRBD1 (5 bases). Germline CDR1 SNHLY, CDR2 FYNNEI. V was pared by 6 bases and J by 13 bases, with 19 bases between. The CDR3 sequence is 14 residues long. The CDR3 DNA reads as TGTGCCAGCAGGCTCAGGGACCCGATTTTGCCCCTCCACTTT. Protein product: CASRLRDPILPLHF. Filled out from reference TRBV2 and TRBJ1-6, the complete variable domain reads EPEVTQTPSHQVTQMGQEVILRCVPISNHLYFYWYRQILGQKVEFLVSFYNNEISEKSEIFDDQFSVERPDGSNFTLKIRSTKLEDSAMYFCASRLRDPILPLHFGNGTRLTVT.

The J gene is TRBJ1-2, the V gene TRBV18, with D perhaps TRBD1 (5 bases). The CDR3 covers 12 residues. Trimming took 1 base from V and 12 from J, leaving 12 bases between them. The germline V gene has CDR1 KGHSH and CDR2 LQKENI. CDR3 coding DNA: TGTGCCAGCTCACCACGGGGGGTTGAAGACACCTTC. Translation gives CASSPRGVEDTF.

The V call is TRBV7-8, the J call TRBJ1-3, with D uncertain. CDR3 length: 18 amino acids. Trimming took off 5 bases at V and 3 bases at J, with 23 bases between the two ends. Per the germline V gene, CDR1 is SGHVS and CDR2 is FQNEAQ. The DNA for the CDR3 is TGTGCCAGCAGCCTAGGAAGGTCCGGGCGCAATCGTGGAAACACCATATATTTT. Protein sequence: CASSLGRSGRNRGNTIYF.

CDR3 loop: CASSFQTGNTEAFF. CDR3 nucleotide sequence: TGTGCCAGCAGTTTTCAAACGGGGAACACTGAAGCTTTCTTT. V is TRBV28 and J is TRBJ1-1; D is undetermined. The V end was cut by 3 bases, the J end by 1 base, with 9 bases between. Germline CDR1 reads MDHEN; CDR2 reads SYDVKM. The CDR3 has 14 amino acids.

This clone was counted between two and nine times. The rearrangement links TRBV9 to TRBJ1-1; possibly TRBD1 for D (5 bases). CDR3 length: 15 residues. Trimming took off 4 bases at V and 0 bases at J, with 13 bases between the two ends. Germline CDR1 and CDR2: SGDLS and YYNGEE. The DNA for the CDR3 is TGTGCCAGCAGCTCCGGGACGCATGTGAACACTGAAGCTTTCTTT. It codes for CASSSGTHVNTEAFF.

The chain recombines TRBV15 with TRBJ2-7; either TRBD1 or TRBD2 may fit D (5 bases each). This CDR3 region has 14 residues. V lost 1 base to trimming and J lost 3 bases, with 10 bases between them. The germline gives CDR1 LNHNV, CDR2 YYDKDF (reference sequence). Here the CDR3 DNA reads TGTGCCACCAGCAGAGGCCCAGGGAGCTACGAGCAGTACTTC. It yields the protein CATSRGPGSYEQYF. Supplemented by reference TRBV15 and TRBJ2-7, the full variable domain reads DAMVIQNPRYQVTQFGKPVTLSCSQTLNHNVMYWYQQKSSQAPKLLFHYYDKDFNNEADTPDNFQSRRPNTSFCFLDIRSPGLGDTAMYLCATSRGPGSYEQYFGPGTRLTVT.

V and J are TRBV19 and TRBJ1-5, with D tentatively TRBD1 (6 bases). This CDR3 spans 15 amino acids. Trimming shortened V by 0 bases and J by 6 bases, and 12 bases separated the two germline ends. Germline assignment: CDR1 LNHDA and CDR2 SQIVND (reference sequence). In DNA form, the CDR3 reads TGTGCCAGTAGTATAGATGTATGGGGGGCTCAGCCCCAGCATTTT. As protein: CASSIDVWGAQPQHF.

The chain combines TRBV2 with TRBJ2-7, with D uncertain. The V end was cut by 7 bases, the J end by 1 base, with 11 bases between. This CDR3 comprises 13 residues. Germline V CDR1 and CDR2: SNHLY, FYNNEI. CDR3 sequence (DNA): TGTGCCAGCATAGGGCCGGATTCCTACGAGCAGTACTTC. This translates into CASIGPDSYEQYF.

Sample share makes this clone medium-sized. The chain has TRBV19 and TRBJ1-2; 7 bases line up with TRBD1. The CDR3 is 15 amino acids. J was trimmed by 8 bases and V by 5 bases; bases with no gene match: 14. Germline V gene sequence: CDR1 LNHDA, CDR2 SQIVND (reference sequence). CDR3 bases: TGTGCCAGTAGTTCCCTCGACAGGGTCGGGATCGGCTACACCTTC. Its protein is CASSSLDRVGIGYTF.

By share, this clone counts as medium-sized (0.01 to 0.1%). The V call is TRBV19, the J call TRBJ1-5, with D uncertain. Between the trimmed V and J ends, which lost 4 bases and 2 bases, there was a span of 12 bases. The CDR3 runs to 15 residues. Germline loops: CDR1 LNHDA, CDR2 SQIVND (reference sequence). CDR3 region: CASSRGPWGNQPQHF. CDR3 DNA sequence: TGTGCCAGTAGTAGAGGGCCTTGGGGCAATCAGCCCCAGCATTTT.

V and J are TRBV4-2 and TRBJ1-2; D call uncertain. V lost 0 bases and J 0 bases, leaving 5 bases between the germline ends. Germline V gives CDR1 LGHNA, CDR2 YNFKEQ. The CDR3 totals 14 residues. The CDR3 loop reads CASSQDSPNYGYTF. As DNA, the CDR3 is TGTGCCAGCAGCCAAGACAGCCCTAACTATGGCTACACCTTC.

The chain has TRBV6-5 and TRBJ1-2; perhaps TRBD1 as D (6 bases). Germline values: CDR1 MNHEY, CDR2 SVGAGI. V was shortened by 5 bases and J by 2 bases, with 12 bases between the two germline ends. The CDR3 is 14 residues long. CDR3 in amino acids: CASSRSQGNYGYTF. CDR3 in DNA: TGTGCCAGCAGTCGGTCACAGGGAAACTATGGCTACACCTTC.

This clone was recorded only once. The chain recombines TRBV9 with TRBJ1-2; 10 nucleotides line up with TRBD1. Germline V gives CDR1 SGDLS, CDR2 YYNGEE. The J segment lost 2 bases and the V segment lost 0 bases, leaving 4 bases of the junction unmatched. This CDR3 spans 16 amino acids. The CDR3 DNA follows: TGTGCCAGCAGCGTAGACCCGACAGGGGGCAACTATGGCTACACCTTC. Translated: CASSVDPTGGNYGYTF.

In this sample, this clone turned up a few times. The CDR3 coding sequence is TGTGCCAGCAGCGGGAGGACTACCACAGATACGCAGTATTTT. It yields the protein CASSGRTTTDTQYF. The V gene is TRBV7-9, the J gene TRBJ2-3; tentative D call: TRBD2 (6 bases). Germline loops: CDR1 SEHNR, CDR2 FQNEAQ (reference sequence). The CDR3 spans 14 residues. The germline V and J ends were trimmed by 5 bases and 2 bases, with 11 bases remaining between them.

The chain couples TRBV15 to TRBJ1-6; 7 bases are a match to TRBD1. The CDR3 length is 16 residues. V trimming: 0 bases; J trimming: 6 bases; junction bases outside the gene matches: 5. Germline CDR1 and CDR2: LNHNV and YYDKDF (reference sequence). CDR3 sequence: CATSREQGMANSPLHF. CDR3 nucleotides: TGTGCCACCAGCAGAGAACAGGGGATGGCTAATTCACCCCTCCACTTT.

The chain is built from TRBV7-9 and TRBJ2-5; D is undetermined. The CDR3 runs 17 residues. Germline V lookup: CDR1 SEHNR, CDR2 FQNEAQ (reference sequence). V lost 4 bases, J lost 4 bases, and 22 bases lay in between. The CDR3 spells CASSSPVGGLGVETQYF. The CDR3, as DNA: TGTGCCAGCAGCTCCCCGGTGGGCGGCTTGGGCGTAGAGACCCAGTACTTC.

The chain recombines TRBV4-3 with TRBJ1-4; weak D call: TRBD1 (6 bases). Germline V gene data show CDR1 as LGHNA and CDR2 as YSLEER. Trimming left V 0 bases short and J 6 bases short, with 8 bases between. There are 14 residues in the CDR3. CDR3 loop: CASSQDRTDEKLFF. The CDR3 DNA reads TGCGCCAGCAGCCAAGATCGGACAGATGAAAAACTGTTTTTT.

The chain employs TRBV19 and TRBJ1-2, with a tentative D call TRBD1 (5 bases). The germline V and J ends were trimmed by 6 bases and 5 bases, with 19 bases remaining between them. Germline V gene lookup returns CDR1 LNHDA and CDR2 SQIVND (reference sequence). The CDR3 contains 15 residues. CDR3 in amino acids: CASSIPRTPRYGYTF. Here the CDR3 DNA reads TGTGCCAGTAGCATACCACGGACACCCAGGTATGGCTACACCTTC.

This clone was detected only a few times. The chain has TRBV4-2 and TRBJ1-1, with a weak D call TRBD1 (5 bases). V lost 4 bases and J lost 5, with 14 bases in between. The germline V gene has CDR1 LGHNA and CDR2 YNFKEQ. The CDR3 loop spans 14 amino acids. CDR3 sequence (DNA): TGTGCCAGCAGCCGAAGTCAGGGTTTAACTGAAGCTTTCTTT. Encoded protein: CASSRSQGLTEAFF.

This clone was found once. This rearrangement joins TRBV14 to TRBJ1-6; D call uncertain. This CDR3 region has 16 residues. CDR1 SGHDN and CDR2 FVKESK come from the germline V gene. Trimming removed 0 bases at V and 0 bases at J, with 6 bases between. CDR3 sequence (DNA): TGTGCCAGCAGCCAAGACACGTTCTCCTATAATTCACCCCTCCACTTT. Protein: CASSQDTFSYNSPLHF.

The V call is TRBV29-1, the J call TRBJ1-3; TRBD1 is a possible D gene (5 bases). CDR1 SQVTM and CDR2 ANQGSEA come from the germline V gene. V lost 5 bases and J 5 bases, leaving 10 bases between the germline ends. This CDR3 has 12 residues. DNA of the CDR3: TGCAGCGTTCTGACAGTTAGAAACACCATATATTTT. Translation gives CSVLTVRNTIYF.

This chain uses TRBV7-6 with TRBJ2-1, with 9 nucleotides matching TRBD1. CDR1 SGHVS and CDR2 FNYEAQ come from the germline V gene. The CDR3 is made up of 17 amino acids. V trimming: 5 bases; J trimming: 8 bases; junction bases outside the gene matches: 16. CDR3 sequence: CASSRPGTGKEGDEQFF. CDR3 nucleotide sequence: TGTGCCAGCAGCCGTCCCGGGACAGGGAAAGAGGGGGATGAGCAGTTCTTC.

The CDR3 region has the DNA TGTGCCAGCAGTCCGGGGAGCGGCACACTCGACAATGAGCAGTTCTTC. Translation gives CASSPGSGTLDNEQFF. The chain links TRBV27 to TRBJ2-1; D is possibly TRBD2 (5 bases). Germline V lookup: CDR1 MNHEY, CDR2 SMNVEV (reference sequence). With 5 bases removed from V and 5 bases from J, the gap between germline ends came to 19 bases. The CDR3 runs to 16 residues.

The V call is TRBV27, the J call TRBJ2-7; a possible D gene is TRBD2 (6 bases). The CDR3 is 16 amino acids. Germline CDR1 reads MNHEY; CDR2 reads SMNVEV (reference sequence). The V end lost 0 bases, the J end lost 1 base, and 13 bases lay between the germline ends. The CDR3 reads CASSLSLVGGSYEQYF. CDR3 bases: TGTGCCAGCAGTTTATCTTTGGTCGGGGGTTCCTACGAGCAGTACTTC.

The chain joins TRBV19 to TRBJ2-1, with D hard to call. CDR3 length: 12 amino acids. CDR1 and CDR2 from the germline V gene are LNHDA and SQIVND (reference sequence). CDR3 nucleotides: TGTGGCACAGAGAGCTCCTACAATGAGCAGTTCTTC. Its translation: CGTESSYNEQFF.